Listed below are T cell receptor beta chains from one sample, sequenced in a study of early T cells in non-severe SARS-CoV-2 infection. TCRdb reanalysed the 5' RACE reads using MiXCR and keeps one entry per CDR3 protein. The sample gives about 25,000 distinct CDR3 sequences, around 4.5% of which show up once; approximately 10% is in the top ten. Sample: whole blood. These receptors were taken from an adult who was a healthcare worker with PCR-confirmed SARS-CoV-2 infection or an uninfected control (not recorded which). CDR3s include the opening cysteine and the closing phenylalanine or tryptophan.

cdr3_length j_call v_call cdr3_aa
16 TRBJ1-4 TRBV4-1 CASSQPPTGSNEKLFF
12 TRBJ1-6 TRBV19 CASSIGAGTIHF
17 TRBJ1-2 TRBV5-4 CASSLASKGQGAGGYTF
14 TRBJ2-1 TRBV3-1 CASSQDLARNEQFF
14 TRBJ2-7 TRBV3-1 CASSQDFGPYEQYF
14 TRBJ2-1 TRBV6-2/TRBV6-3 CASSYSLEYNEQFF
11 TRBJ1-2 TRBV20-1 CSARGGLGYTF
16 TRBJ1-1 TRBV5-6 CASSLIGAILNTEAFF
14 TRBJ2-1 TRBV11-2 CASTAGPSYNEQFF
16 TRBJ2-1 TRBV6-2/TRBV6-3 CASILGLAGEYNEQFF
15 TRBJ2-1 TRBV14 CASSKMGLAGGEQFF
14 TRBJ2-1 TRBV5-4 CASSYSSSYNEQFF
15 TRBJ1-2 TRBV21-1 CASSKVDGTNYGYTF
16 TRBJ2-1 TRBV29-1 CSVEDFVLNAYNEQFF
15 TRBJ2-3 TRBV6-4 CASSASGRATDTQYF
17 TRBJ2-1 TRBV6-6 CASSFSGLAGVFDEQFF
16 TRBJ1-1 TRBV11-3 CASSLETGAADTEAFF
14 TRBJ1-1 TRBV5-5 CASSGKGGGTEAFF
17 TRBJ2-7 TRBV20-1 CSASKLALRTRSYEQYF
16 TRBJ1-3 TRBV7-3 CASSLTGTNSGNTIYF
14 TRBJ2-3 TRBV3-1 CASSLRAVMDTQYF
15 TRBJ2-3 TRBV13 CASSPRDSKTDTQYF
18 TRBJ2-2 TRBV4-2 CASSQEPARTGSTGELFF
13 TRBJ1-6 TRBV12-5 CASGTQQGSPLHF
16 TRBJ2-1 TRBV5-4 CASSLGPGLENNEQFF
17 TRBJ2-7 TRBV12-3/TRBV12-4 CASSSQSGGSSSYEQYF
15 TRBJ1-1 TRBV5-6 CASSFLTQEYTEAFF
14 TRBJ2-3 TRBV7-2 CASRPSRGTDTQYF
20 TRBJ2-1 TRBV18 CASSPPLGLLYDRSYNEQFF
13 TRBJ2-6 TRBV27 CASSSGLANVLTF
14 TRBJ2-3 TRBV27 CASSLAAPSDTQYF
15 TRBJ2-3 TRBV5-1 CASSFLAGDTDTQYF
15 TRBJ2-2 TRBV10-3 CAISEGLAGVGELFF
15 TRBJ2-5 TRBV20-1 CSARPISGRGETQYF
18 TRBJ2-5 TRBV6-5 CASSLIPGTSGRGVTQYF
14 TRBJ2-1 TRBV27 CASSRLADYNEQFF
12 TRBJ1-2 TRBV29-1 CSVMQEYYGYTF
14 TRBJ2-7 TRBV18 CASSPVQGTYEQYF
14 TRBJ1-4 TRBV28 CASTANGLNEKLFF
13 TRBJ2-1 TRBV3-1 CASRAQGSDEQFF
19 TRBJ2-3 TRBV27 CASTLSWGGAIMRADTQYF
12 TRBJ2-7 TRBV20-1 CSASMGPYEQYF
13 TRBJ1-2 TRBV18 CASSPGQGTGYTF
14 TRBJ2-2 TRBV7-3 CASSFQGLTGELFF
14 TRBJ1-6 TRBV10-3 CAISVDRANSPLHF
15 TRBJ2-1 TRBV6-2/TRBV6-3 CASSSLAGFINEQFF
13 TRBJ2-5 TRBV7-2 CASSSLIQETQYF
14 TRBJ2-5 TRBV12-3/TRBV12-4 CASNVGGRGETQYF
15 TRBJ2-1 TRBV11-1 CASSLATIAGDEQFF
13 TRBJ2-5 TRBV12-3/TRBV12-4 CASSLEGGKTQYF
14 TRBJ2-1 TRBV7-9 CASSPRTYGAEQFF
14 TRBJ2-1 TRBV29-1 CSVDSGRASDEQFF
15 TRBJ2-3 TRBV7-9 CASSLGLSDTDTQYF